This T cell receptor beta chain came from a study of Graves' ophthalmopathy and Graves' hyperthyroidism. Notes on the study in general: Thyroid clonotypes that were expanded above 0.001 frequency mostly also appeared in blood.

Aged 18 to 65, hyperthyroidism patients had been newly diagnosed, with under 2 months' duration. Diagnostic conclusions were grounded in clinical symptoms, serum thyroxine, TRAb, thyroid ultrasound and orbital computed tomography. The CDR3 extends over 13 amino acids. Germline V gene sequence: CDR1 SEHNR, CDR2 FQNEAQ (reference sequence). Germline trimming cut 3 bases from V and 11 bases from J; bases unmatched to any gene: 10. RNA transcripts were the source from which TCR beta CDR3 regions were amplified. First-round RT-PCR relied on HTBI primers, and a second-round multiplex PCR came next. TCRdb used MiXCR to reprocess the multiplex PCR reads, holding one entry per CDR3 protein. The data show around 1,200,000 distinct CDR3 sequences, about two fifths seen once. A note on this clonotype: Its target is not known.

The genes are TRBV7-9 and TRBJ2-7, with 7 bases fitting TRBD2. This TCR derives from an adult man with Graves' hyperthyroidism. Material: peripheral blood or thyroid tissue (not recorded which). The CDR3 nucleotides are TGTGCCAGCAGCTTTTTTGATGCGGGAGAGGAGTACTTC. This translates into CASSFFDAGEEYF.